Listed below are T cell receptor beta chains from one sample, sequenced in a study of CD8+CD57+ T cells in acquired aplastic anemia. TCRdb recomputed calls from the reads with MiXCR, one row per CDR3 protein. The table has more than 150,000 distinct CDR3 sequences, approximately 45% seen once. Sequencing input: sorted CD4+, CD8+, or CD8+CD57+ T cells (not recorded which) from PBMCs. These receptors were collected from a human donor in good health. Both conserved end residues are trimmed from each CDR3. A D gene is named only where the DNA matches it firmly. Not all rows give a size; the values are once, few, many and, for expanded clones, a class.

v_gene: TRBV27; j_gene: TRBJ1-1; abundance: .; d_gene: .; CDR3aa: ASSLFGGRLNTEAF
v_gene: TRBV24-1; j_gene: TRBJ2-3; abundance: many; d_gene: TRBD2; CDR3aa: ATSDRGLAADTQY
v_gene: TRBV9; j_gene: TRBJ2-1; abundance: many; d_gene: TRBD2; CDR3aa: ASSVDPSGRANEQF
v_gene: TRBV20-1; j_gene: TRBJ2-5; abundance: once; d_gene: TRBD2; CDR3aa: SARKTSGRRETQY
v_gene: TRBV29-1; j_gene: TRBJ1-1; abundance: few; d_gene: .; CDR3aa: SVEGVDGQLAAF
v_gene: TRBV12-3/TRBV12-4; j_gene: TRBJ1-2; abundance: many; d_gene: .; CDR3aa: ASSFGEATYGYT
v_gene: TRBV20-1; j_gene: TRBJ2-5; abundance: many; d_gene: TRBD2; CDR3aa: SANARAGGVKTQY
v_gene: TRBV19; j_gene: TRBJ2-5; abundance: .; d_gene: TRBD2; CDR3aa: ASSLAGGGVETQH
v_gene: TRBV19; j_gene: TRBJ1-2; abundance: many; d_gene: TRBD1; CDR3aa: ASSTGTGASWSGYT
v_gene: TRBV7-2; j_gene: TRBJ1-6; abundance: few; d_gene: .; CDR3aa: ATADISNSPLH